This TCR beta chain came from a study of T cells in Graves' hyperthyroidism and ophthalmopathy. What was amplified from RNA transcripts were TCR beta CDR3 regions. The TCR CDR3 was amplified in a first-round RT-PCR using the HTBI primer set. TCRdb re-called the multiplex PCR reads with MiXCR, one entry per CDR3 protein. This table has about 660,000 distinct CDR3 sequences, approximately 42% appearing once. Study-wide findings and caveats: Most expanded thyroid clonotypes above 0.001 recurred in blood. Researchers report that a 13 V-J model separated ophthalmopathy from stable hyperthyroidism.

Comment on this clonotype: The target antigen is unknown.

CDR3 length: 14 amino acids. Trimming took off 4 bases at V and 2 bases at J, with 11 bases between the two ends. Germline V gives CDR1 LNHDA, CDR2 SQIVND (reference sequence). Criteria for exclusion of patients were uncontrolled infection, other autoimmune disease, pregnancy or lactation. Based on clinical symptoms, serum thyroxine and TRAb, thyroid ultrasound and orbital computed tomography, diagnoses were reached. Sequenced material: peripheral blood or thyroid tissue (not recorded which). The chain carries TRBV19 and TRBJ2-5, with D hard to call. The receptor was derived from an adult man with Graves' disease, either hyperthyroidism or ophthalmopathy (not recorded which). The CDR3 bases are TGTGCCAGTAGTAGGGCGGACGTTCAAGAGACCCAGTACTTC. Its translation is CASSRADVQETQYF.